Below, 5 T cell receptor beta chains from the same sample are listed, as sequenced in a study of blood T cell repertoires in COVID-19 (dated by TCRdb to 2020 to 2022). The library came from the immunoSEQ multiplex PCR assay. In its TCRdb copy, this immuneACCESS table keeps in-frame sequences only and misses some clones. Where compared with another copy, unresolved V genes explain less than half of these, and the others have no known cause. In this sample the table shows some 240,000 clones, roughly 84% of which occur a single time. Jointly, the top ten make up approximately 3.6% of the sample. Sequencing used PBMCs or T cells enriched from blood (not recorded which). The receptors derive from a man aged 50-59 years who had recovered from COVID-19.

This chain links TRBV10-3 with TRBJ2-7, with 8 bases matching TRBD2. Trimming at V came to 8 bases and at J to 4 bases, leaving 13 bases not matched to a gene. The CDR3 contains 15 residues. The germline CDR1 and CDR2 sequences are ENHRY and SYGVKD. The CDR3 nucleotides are TGTGCCATCGCGGCCCGGGAGGGGCATAGGTACGAGCAGTACTTC. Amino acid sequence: CAIAAREGHRYEQYF.

The CDR3 sequence is CASKGQGADTQYF. The CDR3 DNA is TGCGCCAGCAAGGGACAGGGGGCAGATACGCAGTATTTT. The V gene is TRBV10-1, the J gene TRBJ2-3, with 11 positions matching TRBD1. The ends lost 7 bases at V and 4 bases at J; junction bases unmatched: 1. This CDR3 has 13 amino acids. Germline values: CDR1 WNHNN, CDR2 SYGVQD (reference sequence).

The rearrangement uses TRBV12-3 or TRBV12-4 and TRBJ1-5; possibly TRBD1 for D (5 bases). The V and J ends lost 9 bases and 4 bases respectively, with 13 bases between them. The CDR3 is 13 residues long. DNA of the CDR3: TGTGCCAGTGTCGCAGGGAATAATCAGCCCCAGCATTTT. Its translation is CASVAGNNQPQHF.

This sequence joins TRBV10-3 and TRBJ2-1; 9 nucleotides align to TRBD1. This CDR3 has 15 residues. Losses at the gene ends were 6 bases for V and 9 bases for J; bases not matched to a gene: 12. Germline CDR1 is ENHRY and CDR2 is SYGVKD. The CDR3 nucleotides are TGTGCCATCAGCGACAACCGGGACAGGGATGTTGAGCAGTTCTTC. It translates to CAISDNRDRDVEQFF.

The CDR3 region is CASSQWRAGTLHF. CDR3 bases: TGTGCCAGCAGCCAATGGCGGGCCGGGACCCTCCACTTT. The genes are TRBV14 and TRBJ1-6; D remains unclear. This CDR3 is 13 amino acids long. The germline V gene has CDR1 SGHDN and CDR2 FVKESK. V was trimmed by 2 bases and J by 14 bases, leaving 13 bases between them.